This T cell receptor (beta chain) was profiled in a study of a mutant IDH1 vaccine in newly diagnosed glioma. Study background: Patients had eight vaccinations, in weeks 1, 3, 5, 7, 11, 15, 19 and 23.

The study's findings and limits: There seemed to be no relation between pseudoprogression and changes in top peripheral T cell clonotypes. The occurrence of vaccine-induced immune responses was seen in over 90% of patients.

Noted time point: week 23, last vaccination. Doses comprised 300 ug of mutant IDH1 20-mer peptide each, plus topical imiquimod. Data came from immunoSEQ multiplex PCR; TCRdb stores just in-frame clones and leaves some out. Of 40,000 to 45,000 clones detected, about four fifths appear once; the ten largest clones hold about 2.2%. Worth noting for this clone: Its antigen is not identified.

This clonotype was obtained from a young woman with glioma. Some clones in this sample may be carry-over from other donors' samples. The sample in question was PBMCs, obtained from a glioma patient whose treatment included an IDH1 peptide vaccine.

CDR3 sequence reads: CASSSRRTTQAFF. The CDR3 nucleotides are TGTGCCAGCAGTTCCAGACGGACCACCCAGGCTTTCTTT. This rearrangement joins TRBV6-5 to TRBJ1-1; unclear D gene. This CDR3 is 13 amino acids long. Trimming cost V 4 bases and J 11 bases, with 17 bases left between them. The V gene's germline CDR1 is MNHEY and CDR2 SVGAGI.